The present T cell receptor beta chain was sequenced within a study of blood T cell repertoires in COVID-19. Study overall: The United States, Italy and Spain provided the acute and convalescent COVID-19 samples. From T cells, B-cell-depleted T cells, or PBMCs came the material, which was cDNA or gDNA.

Original processing notes: Amplifying reference gene primers gave estimates of nucleated cell counts. The table came from immunoSEQ multiplex PCR; TCRdb's copy has only in-frame clones and leaves some out. V, J and clone size are taken as reported in that table, and D and trimming were inferred from the DNA itself. The sample has 200,000 or so clones, approximately 88% seen once. Self-reported history from a screening survey and questionnaire set each donor's cohort. Germline CDR1 and CDR2: SGHTA and FQGNSA. The CDR3 runs to 15 residues. V was clipped by 1 base and J by 3 bases; unmatched bases: 1. Sequencing was performed on PBMCs or T cells enriched from blood (not recorded which). The V and J genes are TRBV7-2 and TRBJ1-2; 11 bases map to TRBD1. The source of this sequence is a woman in her thirties or forties with acute COVID-19. CDR3 amino acids: CASSLVGQGDYGYTF. The CDR3 DNA reads as TGTGCCAGCAGCTTAGTGGGACAGGGGGACTATGGCTACACCTTC.